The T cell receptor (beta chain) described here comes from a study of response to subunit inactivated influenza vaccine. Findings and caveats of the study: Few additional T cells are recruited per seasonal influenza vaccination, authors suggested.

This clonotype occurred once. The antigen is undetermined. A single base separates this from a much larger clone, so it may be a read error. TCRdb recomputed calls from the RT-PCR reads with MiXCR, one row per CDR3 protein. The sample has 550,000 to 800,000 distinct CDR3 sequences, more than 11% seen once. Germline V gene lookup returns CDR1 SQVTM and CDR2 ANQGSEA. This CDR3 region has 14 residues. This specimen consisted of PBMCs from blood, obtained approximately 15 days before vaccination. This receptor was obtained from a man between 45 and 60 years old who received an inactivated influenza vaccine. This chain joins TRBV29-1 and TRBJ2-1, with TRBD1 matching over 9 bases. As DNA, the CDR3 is TGCAGTGGAACACAGGGGGCAACGTACAATGAGCAGTTCTTC. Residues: CSGTQGATYNEQFF.